The sequence of this T cell receptor beta chain was determined in a study of control samples from healthy donors and cancer patients. Losses at the gene ends were 7 bases for V and 7 bases for J; bases not matched to a gene: 5. Per the germline V gene, CDR1 is KGHDR and CDR2 is SFDVKD. This CDR3 is built from 14 residues. Repertoires were generated with immunoSEQ multiplex PCR, while TCRdb's copy carries only in-frame clones and drops some. This table has 150,000 to 180,000 clones, about 94% appearing once. The chain has TRBV24-1 and TRBJ2-1, with 11 nucleotides matching TRBD1. The specimen was blood. The TCR originated in a middle-aged man in good health. In nucleotides, the CDR3 is TGTGCCACCAGGGACAGGGGGCGCGAAAATGAGCAGTTCTTC. This codes for CATRDRGRENEQFF.